These T cell receptor beta chains were read from a single sample in a study of T-cell memory formation after mild COVID-19. One entry per CDR3 protein, called by TCRdb with MiXCR from the 5' RACE reads. The repertoire holds about 160,000 distinct CDR3 sequences, with 25% to 40% as singletons. The sequenced material came from PBMCs or a T cell subset sorted from them (not recorded which). The receptors derive from an adult woman who had mild COVID-19 (a few samples of this study predate the infection). Cell type and time point are not known. CDR3s include the opening cysteine and the closing phenylalanine or tryptophan. Each record gives: D gene, J gene, V gene, clone size, CDR3 length, CDR3 protein, CDR3 DNA. The D gene is left open where the match is weak. Clone sizes are given selectively: once, few, many, or a class where the clone is expanded.

>NA|TRBJ2-1|TRBV20-1|few|15
CSARDLASDYNEQFF
TGCAGTGCTAGAGATCTAGCTAGCGATTACAATGAGCAGTTCTTC
>NA|TRBJ1-5|TRBV20-1|NA|14
CSARAGPSNQPQHF
TGCAGTGCTAGGGCAGGTCCTAGCAATCAGCCCCAGCATTTT
>NA|TRBJ2-5|TRBV24-1|NA|17
CATSGTYRGRYQETQYF
TGTGCCACCAGCGGGACTTACAGGGGCAGGTACCAAGAGACCCAGTACTTC
>TRBD2|TRBJ2-5|TRBV3-1|few|14
CASSPAGGRETQYF
TGTGCCAGCAGCCCGGCGGGGGGGCGGGAGACCCAGTACTTC
>TRBD2|TRBJ2-1|TRBV29-1|NA|17
CSVKGLAGGSSYNEQFF
TGCAGCGTAAAAGGACTAGCGGGAGGGAGCTCCTACAATGAGCAGTTCTTC
>NA|TRBJ1-2|TRBV6-5|NA|16
CASSSYLGGKNYGYTF
TGTGCCAGCAGTTCCTACTTGGGCGGTAAAAACTATGGCTACACCTTC
>NA|TRBJ1-2|TRBV5-6|NA|15
CASSFMGEPNYGYTF
TGTGCCAGCAGCTTTATGGGGGAACCTAACTATGGCTACACCTTC
>TRBD2|TRBJ2-1|TRBV27|NA|15
CASSPSGGAYNEQFF
TGTGCCAGCAGTCCGAGCGGGGGGGCCTACAATGAGCAGTTCTTC
>TRBD1|TRBJ1-3|TRBV4-3|NA|21
CASSQDPLTTGILSSGNTIYF
TGCGCCAGCAGCCAAGATCCCCTAACGACAGGGATCCTCTCCTCTGGAAACACCATATATTTT
>TRBD2|TRBJ2-7|TRBV4-2|few|16
CASSQLGLAGPVEQYF
TGTGCCAGCAGCCAGTTAGGACTAGCGGGACCCGTCGAGCAGTACTTC
>NA|TRBJ2-7|TRBV19|few|14
CASSIKEGAYEQYF
TGTGCCAGTAGTATCAAGGAAGGGGCCTACGAGCAGTACTTC
>TRBD1|TRBJ2-5|TRBV4-1|NA|15
CASSQLQGARWTQYF
TGCGCCAGCAGCCAGTTACAGGGGGCGCGATGGACCCAGTACTTC
>TRBD1|TRBJ2-3|TRBV28|NA|14
CASSGQGGSDTQYF
TGTGCCAGCAGCGGACAGGGGGGTTCAGATACGCAGTATTTT
>NA|TRBJ2-3|TRBV7-9|NA|15
CASSLPGLSTDTQYF
TGTGCCAGCAGCTTGCCAGGGTTAAGCACAGATACGCAGTATTTT
>NA|TRBJ2-3|TRBV7-3|NA|14
CASSRDLRTDTQYF
TGTGCCAGCAGCCGTGACCTGAGAACAGATACGCAGTATTTT
>TRBD1|TRBJ1-5|TRBV7-9|NA|15
CASSLAGTGLQPQHF
TGTGCCAGCAGCTTAGCTGGGACAGGGCTTCAGCCCCAGCATTTT
>TRBD1|TRBJ2-2|TRBV2|NA|15
CASTGTGKVSGELFF
TGTGCCAGCACCGGGACAGGGAAGGTTTCCGGGGAGCTGTTTTTT
>TRBD2|TRBJ2-7|TRBV9|NA|14
CASSGTPTGGEQYF
TGTGCCAGCAGCGGGACTCCTACGGGAGGTGAGCAGTACTTC
>NA|TRBJ2-7|TRBV11-1|few|13
CASGTGSWYEQYF
TGTGCCAGCGGAACAGGGAGCTGGTACGAGCAGTACTTC
>TRBD2|TRBJ2-7|TRBV4-3|few|19
CASSQVQGAGTSGAYEQYF
TGCGCCAGCAGCCAAGTCCAGGGTGCCGGGACTAGCGGGGCCTACGAGCAGTACTTC
>NA|TRBJ2-7|TRBV7-2|few|14
CASSHDGRSYEQYF
TGTGCCAGCAGCCACGACGGGCGCTCCTACGAGCAGTACTTC
>NA|TRBJ1-1|TRBV12-3/TRBV12-4|few|13
CASSTGRSAEAFF
TGTGCCAGCAGCACAGGGAGGAGCGCTGAAGCTTTCTTT
>NA|TRBJ1-2|TRBV25-1|NA|13
CASSENGGYGYTF
TGTGCCAGCAGTGAAAACGGGGGCTATGGCTACACCTTC
>TRBD2|TRBJ2-5|TRBV24-1|few|15
CATSEYERGVGTQYF
TGTGCCACCAGTGAATACGAACGGGGGGTTGGGACCCAGTACTTC
>NA|TRBJ1-1|TRBV6-1|few|14
CASSEADTYTEAFF
TGTGCCAGCAGTGAAGCGGATACCTACACTGAAGCTTTCTTT
>TRBD1|TRBJ2-5|TRBV5-1|NA|15
CASSSGTGASETQYF
TGCGCCAGCAGCTCCGGGACAGGGGCGTCCGAGACCCAGTACTTC
>TRBD1|TRBJ2-7|TRBV29-1|NA|16
CSVETSETGRHYEQYF
TGCAGCGTTGAGACCTCCGAGACAGGGCGCCACTACGAGCAGTACTTC
>NA|TRBJ1-1|TRBV2|NA|14
CASSDLRGAGEAFF
TGTGCCAGCAGTGATCTGAGGGGGGCAGGGGAAGCTTTCTTT
>TRBD2|TRBJ2-7|TRBV5-1|few|16
CASSLEVGGRSYEQYF
TGCGCCAGCAGCTTGGAGGTCGGCGGGAGGTCCTACGAGCAGTACTTC
>NA|TRBJ2-1|TRBV7-2|NA|12
CASSRRGNEQFF
TGTGCCAGCAGCCGGCGAGGCAATGAGCAGTTCTTC
>NA|TRBJ1-2|TRBV12-3/TRBV12-4|NA|14
CASSPHRRDGGYTF
TGTGCCAGCAGTCCCCACCGTAGGGATGGGGGCTACACCTTC
>TRBD2|TRBJ2-2|TRBV6-2/TRBV6-3|few|16
CASLPTGLGGSGELFF
TGTGCCAGCCTACCTACCGGATTGGGGGGGAGCGGGGAGCTGTTTTTT
>TRBD1|TRBJ2-3|TRBV7-9|NA|14
CASTLGQGADTQYF
TGTGCCAGCACCCTGGGACAGGGGGCAGATACGCAGTATTTT
>TRBD2|TRBJ2-7|TRBV24-1|NA|13
CATSSGKWYEQYF
TGTGCCACCTCTAGCGGGAAATGGTACGAGCAGTACTTC
>TRBD2|TRBJ2-1|TRBV11-2|NA|19
CASSSITSGRGRYRNEQFF
TGTGCCAGCAGCTCAATTACTAGCGGGAGGGGTAGGTATCGCAATGAGCAGTTCTTC
>NA|TRBJ1-4|TRBV12-3/TRBV12-4|NA|13
CASRVGNDEKLFF
TGTGCCAGCAGGGTGGGAAACGATGAAAAACTGTTTTTT
>NA|TRBJ2-3|TRBV20-1|few|14
CSARTGTSTDTQYF
TGCAGTGCTCGTACCGGGACTAGCACAGATACGCAGTATTTT
>NA|TRBJ1-5|TRBV20-1|NA|14
CSALNIYSNQPQHF
TGCAGTGCCCTTAATATTTATAGCAATCAGCCCCAGCATTTT
>NA|TRBJ1-2|TRBV12-3/TRBV12-4|NA|13
CASSFQVHYGYTF
TGTGCCAGCAGTTTTCAGGTCCACTATGGCTACACCTTC
>TRBD1|TRBJ2-5|TRBV28|NA|14
CASSPFQGDETQYF
TGTGCCAGCAGTCCTTTCCAGGGGGATGAGACCCAGTACTTC
>TRBD1|TRBJ1-1|TRBV5-1|NA|16
CASSDQTGGEGTEAFF
TGCGCCAGCAGCGACCAGACAGGGGGCGAGGGCACTGAAGCTTTCTTT
>TRBD2|TRBJ2-6|TRBV7-9|few|21
CASIQPDHPTSGSHGANVLTF
TGTGCCAGCATCCAACCCGATCACCCGACTAGCGGGTCCCATGGGGCCAACGTCCTGACTTTC
>NA|TRBJ2-1|TRBV20-1|NA|11
CSAIRGNEQFF
TGCAGTGCGATCAGGGGAAATGAGCAGTTCTTC
>TRBD2|TRBJ2-3|TRBV7-3|few|15
CASSLGLAEVDTQYF
TGTGCCAGCAGCTTAGGCCTAGCGGAGGTAGATACGCAGTATTTT
>NA|TRBJ2-3|TRBV15|NA|13
CATGVQGPDTQYF
TGTGCCACCGGGGTTCAGGGGCCAGATACGCAGTATTTT
>NA|TRBJ1-2|TRBV30|NA|12
CAWSVVGEGYTF
TGTGCCTGGAGTGTCGTGGGGGAAGGCTACACCTTC
>TRBD1|TRBJ2-5|TRBV20-1|NA|13
CSAYGQGAETQYF
TGCAGTGCTTACGGACAGGGGGCGGAGACCCAGTACTTC
>NA|TRBJ2-2|TRBV21-1|NA|17
CASSKVAGTSETGELFF
TGTGCCAGCAGCAAAGTAGCGGGGACTAGCGAAACCGGGGAGCTGTTTTTT
>NA|TRBJ2-3|TRBV29-1|NA|13
CSVRRGTFDTQYF
TGCAGCGTGCGGAGAGGGACTTTTGATACGCAGTATTTT
>TRBD1|TRBJ1-2|TRBV29-1|NA|12
CSVGQGNYGYTF
TGCAGCGTTGGACAGGGGAACTATGGCTACACCTTC
>NA|TRBJ1-3|TRBV4-2|NA|16
CASSREDSYSGNTIYF
TGTGCCAGCAGCCGGGAGGACAGCTACTCTGGAAACACCATATATTTT
>NA|TRBJ2-2|TRBV7-9|many|13
CASRRVQPGELFF
TGTGCCAGCAGACGGGTCCAACCGGGGGAGCTGTTTTTT
>TRBD1|TRBJ2-1|TRBV29-1|NA|14
CSVEMETGMYEQFF
TGCAGCGTTGAAATGGAGACAGGGATGTATGAGCAGTTCTTC
>TRBD2|TRBJ2-3|TRBV3-1|NA|17
CASSQGIGLAGADTQYF
TGTGCCAGCAGCCAAGGCATCGGACTAGCGGGGGCAGATACGCAGTATTTT
>TRBD2|TRBJ2-7|TRBV7-9|NA|13
CASRLAGDLQQYF
TGTGCCAGCAGGCTAGCGGGAGACTTGCAGCAGTACTTC